This paragraph reports one TCR beta chain. Assay used: immunoSEQ multiplex PCR; TCRdb lists only in-frame clones, some missing. Of approximately 480,000 clones in the sample, nearly 90% were seen once. These data belong to a study of blood T cell repertoires in COVID-19. Study background: COVID-19 samples from acute and convalescent phases originated in the United States, Italy and Spain.

This CDR3 contains 15 residues. Trimming stripped 0 bases from V and 2 bases from J, with 11 bases between. The germline gives CDR1 GTSNPN, CDR2 SVGIG (reference sequence). The gene calls are TRBV30 and TRBJ1-5; tentatively, D is TRBD1 (6 bases). The clonotype was recovered from a man younger than 30 with COVID-19, enrolled during active disease. Source material: peripheral blood. CDR3 in DNA: TGTGCCTGGAGTGTACTCAGGGGTCGCAATCAGCCCCAGCATTTT. Its protein product is CAWSVLRGRNQPQHF.